The clone carrying this T cell receptor (beta chain) was recorded many times. As yet, its antigen is unknown. This sample was taken from a study of T-cell memory formation after mild COVID-19. TCRdb re-derived calls from the 5' RACE reads in MiXCR, one entry per CDR3 protein. The sample has under 300,000 distinct CDR3 sequences; 15% to 20% are singletons. Findings and limits, study-wide: Detection of some responders pre-infection suggested pre-existing cross-reactive memory T cells participated.

The origin of this receptor is a man younger than 35 who had mild COVID-19 (a few samples of this study predate the infection). Cell type and time point are not known. The sample was PBMCs or a T cell subset sorted from them (not recorded which).

CDR3 sequence (DNA): TGTGCCAGCAGTTTGGGAGAAGCGCCCCGGACGTACGAGCAGTACTTC. The encoded protein is CASSLGEAPRTYEQYF. The rearrangement joins TRBV27 to TRBJ2-7, with D possibly TRBD2 on 5 matching bases. This CDR3 is built from 16 residues. V was trimmed by 3 bases and J by 4 bases, leaving 19 bases between them. From germline, CDR1 is MNHEY and CDR2 SMNVEV (reference sequence).